The 2 T cell receptor beta chains below were found in one sample sequenced in a study of Graves' ophthalmopathy and Graves' hyperthyroidism. The TCR beta CDR3 regions underwent amplification from RNA transcripts. In the first round, RT-PCR was carried out with HTBI primers, and a multiplex PCR formed the second round. TCRdb itself ran the multiplex PCR reads through MiXCR, one entry per CDR3 protein. This table holds around 660,000 distinct CDR3 sequences, more than 40% found once. The specimen sequenced was peripheral blood. The source of these receptors is an adult man with Graves' ophthalmopathy.

CDR3 DNA: TGTGCCAGTTCACCGGGACCAGGGGGGACCGGGGAGCTGTTTTTT. Amino acids: CASSPGPGGTGELFF. The V gene is TRBV10-3, the J gene TRBJ2-2; a possible D gene is TRBD1 (7 bases). CDR3 length equals 15 residues. V lost 10 bases and J lost 5, with 20 bases in between. Germline V lookup: CDR1 ENHRY, CDR2 SYGVKD.

The chain employs TRBV20-1 and TRBJ1-2; TRBD1 matches 7 bases. Looked up from germline, CDR1 is DFQATT and CDR2 is SNEGSKA (reference sequence). The J segment lost 7 bases and the V segment lost 2 bases, leaving 4 bases of the junction unmatched. This CDR3 spans 12 amino acids. The CDR3 sequence is CSARTGEFGYTF. In DNA, the CDR3 is TGCAGTGCTAGAACAGGGGAGTTTGGCTACACCTTC.